This T cell receptor (beta chain) was retrieved from a study of blood T cell repertoires in COVID-19. Study context: T cells, B-cell-depleted T cells, or PBMCs supplied cDNA or gDNA.

Authors' processing steps: Reference gene primer amplification gave nucleated cell count estimates. The assay was immunoSEQ multiplex PCR, and TCRdb's table has in-frame clones only and misses some. That table supplies the V and J calls and clone size; D and trimming were determined from the DNA. The sample has 250,000 to 300,000 clones; more than 85% are singletons. Germline CDR1 reads SNHLY; CDR2 reads FYNNEI. With 2 bases clipped from V and 2 bases from J, the junction kept 3 bases outside the gene matches. The CDR3 is made up of 16 amino acids. The chain joins TRBV2 to TRBJ2-6; 7 nucleotides agree with TRBD1. What was sequenced was peripheral blood. The clonotype comes from a young man with active or convalescent COVID-19. CDR3 protein: CASSELGGAGANVLTF. In nucleotides, the CDR3 is TGTGCCAGCAGTGAATTAGGGGGCGCTGGGGCCAACGTCCTGACTTTC.